The clone carrying this T cell receptor beta chain has more than one count but fewer than ten. MiXCR, run by TCRdb on the 5' RACE reads, gives a single entry per CDR3 protein. The sample has tens of thousands of distinct CDR3 sequences, more than 10% seen once. The source of the sample is a study of early T cells in non-severe SARS-CoV-2 infection. Germline V gene lookup returns CDR1 KGHSH and CDR2 LQKENI. V lost 0 bases to trimming and J lost 4 bases, with 7 bases between them. CDR3 length: 13 residues. The rearrangement joins TRBV18 to TRBJ2-7; TRBD1 is a possible D gene (5 bases). The sequence was obtained from an adult who was a healthcare worker with PCR-confirmed SARS-CoV-2 infection or an uninfected control (not recorded which). The donor label of this sample is uncertain. The source was whole blood, collected at baseline. As DNA, the CDR3 is TGTGCCAGCTCACCACCGGGGCTTTACGAGCAGTACGTC. Protein: CASSPPGLYEQYV.